Here is one T cell receptor beta chain with its context. Its target is unknown. Germline is not matched at one junction end, which may reflect a read error. These data belong to a study of CD8+CD57+ T cells in acquired aplastic anemia. Across the study: Recorded DNA amounts for sorted CD4+ and CD8+ cells had an average of 3.2 ug.

This CDR3 has 15 residues. The germline V gene encodes CDR1 WSHSY and CDR2 SAAADI. Regarding the study as a whole: The same twenty-nine CD8+ CDR3 sequences occurred in patients and in controls.

Patients chosen for sequencing had shown CD8+CD57+ cell expansion by flow cytometry. The study sampled blood from patients who had received no therapy. It was genomic DNA that served as the template for profiling TCR beta VDJ and CDR3. TCRdb used MiXCR to reprocess the reads, holding one entry per CDR3 protein. The repertoire holds about half a million distinct CDR3 sequences, with 25% to 40% as singletons. This sequence was found in a human donor with aplastic anemia. The source material was sorted CD4+, CD8+, or CD8+CD57+ T cells (not recorded which) from PBMCs. The chain couples TRBV10-2 to TRBJ2-1, with 9 bases aligning to TRBD2. As DNA, the CDR3 is TGCGCCGGCAGTGAGTCTGGACTAGCGTTAAATGAGCAGTTCTTC. Amino acid sequence: CAGSESGLALNEQFF.